A single sample is the source of the 8 T cell receptor beta chains below, sequenced in a study of human T cells and chemical hapten exposure. TCRdb itself ran the RACE reads through MiXCR, one entry per CDR3 protein. The sample holds roughly 69,000 distinct CDR3 sequences, about 9.4% seen once. Documented time point: patch test 2, 6 weeks after DPC sensitization. Treatment meaning: therapeutic diphenylcyclopropenone sensitization with weekly scalp DPC. The sequencing used whole blood, collected in connection with sensitization to the hapten diphenylcyclopropenone (DPC). The receptor set was obtained from a woman between 45 and 60 years old with alopecia areata. Some clones in this sample may be carry-over from other donors' samples.

This clonotype was detected many times. The V and J genes are TRBV5-1 and TRBJ2-7; D gene ambiguous. Germline V CDR1 and CDR2: SGHRS, YFSETQ. The CDR3 is 13 amino acids. V gave up 0 bases and J gave up 3 bases, with 7 bases separating them. The CDR3, as DNA: TGCGCCAGCAGCTTGGGAGAACTCTACGAGCAGTACTTC. Amino acid sequence: CASSLGELYEQYF.

This clonotype has only a few counts. V gene TRBV19 combines with J gene TRBJ2-5; either TRBD1 or TRBD2 may fit D (5 bases each). The CDR3 is made up of 14 amino acids. Germline CDR1 is LNHDA and CDR2 is SQIVND (reference sequence). V shed 5 bases and J shed 3 bases, with 13 bases lying between them. The CDR3 loop reads CASSRPGRKETQYF. The CDR3 DNA reads TGTGCCAGTAGTCGACCGGGACGAAAAGAGACCCAGTACTTC.

There are a few counts of this clonotype. The CDR3 sequence is CASSPRTGEGTEAFF. The CDR3 DNA sequence: TGTGCCAGCAGCCCTCGGACAGGGGAAGGCACTGAAGCTTTCTTT. The chain has TRBV5-4 and TRBJ1-1, with TRBD1 identical over 9 bases. Per the germline V gene, CDR1 is SGHNT and CDR2 is YYREEE (reference sequence). The ends lost 4 bases at V and 4 bases at J; junction bases unmatched: 8. The CDR3 has 15 residues.

This clonotype was recorded a few times. The gene calls are TRBV20-1 and TRBJ2-7; 10 bases are a match to TRBD1. Germline trimming cut 2 bases from V and 2 bases from J; bases unmatched to any gene: 9. Germline lookup yields CDR1 DFQATT and CDR2 SNEGSKA (reference sequence). CDR3 length equals 16 residues. The CDR3 DNA follows: TGCAGTGCTAGAATACCGGGACAGGGGATAACCTACGAGCAGTACTTC. This sequence encodes CSARIPGQGITYEQYF.

This clonotype has ten or more counts. CDR3 nucleotides: TGTGCCAGCAGCTTAGCGCGGGACAGGGACGGCGGCTACACCTTC. This gives the protein CASSLARDRDGGYTF. This rearrangement joins TRBV7-9 to TRBJ1-2; 9 positions agree with TRBD1. J gave up 8 bases and V 0 bases, and 7 bases lay outside the gene matches. This CDR3 has 15 amino acids. The germline V gene encodes CDR1 SEHNR and CDR2 FQNEAQ (reference sequence).

There are many counts of this clonotype. J is TRBJ2-3 and V is TRBV5-1, with 9 bases aligning to TRBD2. The junction had 4 bases not matched to a gene; V was cut back by 0 bases and J by 5 bases. Germline V gene sequence: CDR1 SGHRS, CDR2 YFSETQ. The CDR3 length is 15 residues. The CDR3 here is CASSLAVAGVDTQYF. CDR3 sequence (DNA): TGCGCCAGCAGCTTGGCGGTAGCGGGAGTAGATACGCAGTATTTT.

V is TRBV14 and J is TRBJ2-1; the D gene is possibly TRBD1 (6 bases). The CDR3 totals 16 residues. CDR1 SGHDN and CDR2 FVKESK come from the germline V gene. V was clipped by 3 bases and J by 9 bases, with 21 bases between them. CDR3 protein: CASSHRPRGRPIEQFF. For the CDR3, the DNA is TGTGCCAGCAGCCACCGCCCTAGGGGGAGACCGATTGAGCAGTTCTTC.

The chain combines TRBV2 with TRBJ2-1, with 9 nucleotides matching TRBD1. Unmatched junction bases numbered 16, after V lost 5 bases and J lost 2 bases. Germline assignment: CDR1 SNHLY and CDR2 FYNNEI. This CDR3 contains 19 residues. CDR3 nucleotide sequence: TGTGCCAGCAGTACGGACCAAACAGGGGGCCGAGGGCCCTACAATGAGCAGTTCTTC. It translates to CASSTDQTGGRGPYNEQFF.